Listed below are T cell receptor beta chains from one sample, sequenced in a study of T-cell reconstitution after alpha-beta-depleted transplantation in children. TCRdb reanalysed the PCR reads using MiXCR and keeps one entry per CDR3 protein. The sample carries some 300,000 distinct CDR3 sequences, roughly 9.1% recorded once. Sequencing was performed on PBMCs, taken before TCRalphabeta/CD19-depleted stem cell transplant. Receptors originate from a boy under two years old with acute myeloid leukemia, due to receive a stem cell transplant. Each CDR3 is given with its conserved first and last residue. Each record gives: J gene, clone size, V gene, CDR3 protein. Expanded clones get a size class; other rows say once, few or many, or leave the size out.

j_call: TRBJ2-7; clone_size: many; v_call: TRBV20-1; cdr3_aa: CSARDREGYEQYF
j_call: TRBJ1-1; clone_size: many; v_call: TRBV20-1; cdr3_aa: CSARDSAFF
j_call: TRBJ2-1; clone_size: many; v_call: TRBV20-1; cdr3_aa: CSARDRRTSVDEQFF
j_call: TRBJ2-4; clone_size: many; v_call: TRBV7-8; cdr3_aa: CASSLLGQGVSNIQYF
j_call: TRBJ1-6; clone_size: few; v_call: TRBV5-1; cdr3_aa: CASNVGQTHSPLHF
j_call: TRBJ2-7; clone_size: many; v_call: TRBV20-1; cdr3_aa: CSARTDDWGEQYF
j_call: TRBJ2-3; clone_size: many; v_call: TRBV11-2; cdr3_aa: CASSLTAGQGAIDTQYF
j_call: TRBJ1-2; clone_size: many; v_call: TRBV10-3; cdr3_aa: CAIRGQDYYGYTF
j_call: TRBJ2-3; clone_size: many; v_call: TRBV5-1; cdr3_aa: CASSFTGEGQYF
j_call: TRBJ2-1; clone_size: many; v_call: TRBV5-1; cdr3_aa: CASSFTGPHNEQFF
j_call: TRBJ2-5; clone_size: many; v_call: TRBV28; cdr3_aa: CASSVPHAQETQYF
j_call: TRBJ2-5; clone_size: many; v_call: TRBV28; cdr3_aa: CASSLLGTSGRETQYF
j_call: TRBJ2-3; clone_size: many; v_call: TRBV5-1; cdr3_aa: CASSGTGLAGTDTQYF
j_call: TRBJ2-7; clone_size: many; v_call: TRBV7-6; cdr3_aa: CASSLGLADTYEQYF
j_call: TRBJ2-2; clone_size: many; v_call: TRBV29-1; cdr3_aa: CSVGQGGGELFF
j_call: TRBJ2-1; clone_size: NA; v_call: TRBV7-9; cdr3_aa: CASSLHRDRVKDEQFF
j_call: TRBJ2-5; clone_size: NA; v_call: TRBV5-1; cdr3_aa: CASMRETQYF
j_call: TRBJ1-2; clone_size: many; v_call: TRBV7-2; cdr3_aa: CASSSPQGYYGYTF
j_call: TRBJ1-5; clone_size: few; v_call: TRBV20-1; cdr3_aa: CSANHGTGGRGNQPQHF
j_call: TRBJ2-6; clone_size: many; v_call: TRBV12-3/TRBV12-4; cdr3_aa: CASSRSSGANVLTF
j_call: TRBJ2-5; clone_size: many; v_call: TRBV7-2; cdr3_aa: CASSSLAFVGTQYF
j_call: TRBJ2-1; clone_size: few; v_call: TRBV11-1; cdr3_aa: CASSLRDKTSGPYNEQFF
j_call: TRBJ2-1; clone_size: many; v_call: TRBV11-2; cdr3_aa: CASSSASQRSNEQFF
j_call: TRBJ2-2; clone_size: many; v_call: TRBV5-1; cdr3_aa: CASSPGTEGGELFF
j_call: TRBJ1-4; clone_size: few; v_call: TRBV13; cdr3_aa: CASRTQGGREKLFF
j_call: TRBJ1-2; clone_size: NA; v_call: TRBV1; cdr3_aa: CTSSQDPGANYGYTF
j_call: TRBJ2-5; clone_size: NA; v_call: TRBV28; cdr3_aa: CASSLETGAGETQYF
j_call: TRBJ2-7; clone_size: few; v_call: TRBV6-2/TRBV6-3; cdr3_aa: CASSMAHGYYEQYF